This T cell receptor beta chain was sequenced for a study of tumor-infiltrating lymphocytes in primary liver carcinoma (dated 2017 in TCRdb). Regarding the research as a whole: Surgical resection was performed in China between 2015 and 2016 on about 5 patients with histopathologically diagnosed primary liver carcinoma. Of the five patients, three men and two women aged 30 to 69 years, four had hepatocellular carcinoma and one had combined HCC and intrahepatic cholangiocarcinoma. The five patients had tumors of stage T1-T3 N0M0, with maximum diameters ranging from about 4 to 11 cm. Samples yielded roughly 3.65 to 7.5 million productive TCRbeta reads; read depth did not differ significantly between tissue types. For each liver tumor, the study sampled five regions along with adjacent normal tissue and blood, and applied TCRbeta repertoire sequencing, expression microarrays and whole-exome sequencing. A total of roughly 35 specimens from 5 patients underwent TCRbeta repertoire sequencing, comprising roughly 25 tumor regions, 5 adjacent noncancerous liver tissues and 5 peripheral blood samples. Technical replicate repertoires showed high reproducibility, with mean shared-clone rates around 0.9 and correlation coefficients above 0.95.

TRIzol reagent was used to extract blood RNA from unsorted whole blood, while the DNeasy Blood & Tissue kit provided the germline DNA. At the time of sampling, the patients were treatment-naive and had chronic HBV infection. Approximately 3.9 milliliters of peripheral blood were collected into K2EDTA tubes before surgery. CDR1 and CDR2 (SGHAT, FQNNGV) derive from the germline V gene. V loses 5 bases at its end and J loses 7 bases; junction bases beyond the gene matches: 9. The cysteine opens and the phenylalanine closes a CDR3 of 16 amino acids. The retained sequence is limited to the CDR3, 48 bases, with the frame set at the first base. Paper-wide results and their limitations: Repertoire overlap was higher between tumor regions (mean roughly 36%) than tumor-adjacent (approximately 17%) or tumor-blood (approximately 14%) pairs, consistent with antigen-driven expansion. The study included only a few patients, and the authors note findings should be validated in a larger study. Bulk unsorted samples precluded comparing CD4+ and CD8+ T cell repertoires. Only the TCR beta chain was sequenced, which likely underestimates true repertoire diversity because unpaired alpha chains were not captured. The top 250 clones accounted for a significantly greater share of the repertoire in tumors than in blood (p = 0.039).

Comments on this clonotype: Its cognate antigen has yet to be identified. Since a much larger clone is just one base distant, this may be a read error.

Using a constant-region primer and ProtoScript II reverse transcriptase, TCRbeta-specific cDNA was reverse-transcribed from approximately 0.5 ug total RNA. The TCRbeta libraries were prepared through three rounds of nested multiplex PCR following a slightly modified ARM-PCR procedure. Each of the first two PCR rounds ran for about 10 cycles and used multiplex TRBV1-TRBV30 forward primers together with a Cbeta reverse primer. Sample barcodes and Illumina adapters were attached in a final 25-cycle PCR using Deep VentR polymerase. Before sequencing, amplicons of 200-500 bp were gel-purified using a QIAquick gel extraction kit. The TCRbeta amplicons were sequenced with 250-bp paired-end reads on an Illumina HiSeq 2500. As for the authors' bioinformatics: To recover full CDR3 sequences, reads were quality-trimmed using Trimmomatic v0.33 and paired reads were then merged using FLASH v1.2.11. V, D and J germline segments were assigned to the rearranged TCRbeta sequences by MiGEC v1.2.1b. Clonotype statistics and Shannon-Wiener diversity indices were computed with VDJtools v1.0.0. Except for diversity analysis, only each sample's 250 most abundant clonotypes were used in subsequent analyses to reduce sampling bias. TCRdb applied fastp at Q25 and MiXCR to the public reads, then kept only in-frame beta chains. Every entry covers one CDR3 protein and lists the most common genes and DNA from its rows. These V and J calls derive from TCRdb rather than the authors' analysis. The sample table lists about 180,000 distinct CDR3 sequences, over 50% of them with a count of one. The leading ten clones occupy roughly 76% of the sample.

The rearranged chain carries TRBV11-2 and TRBJ2-1, with TRBD2 identical over 12 junction bases. The sample was peripheral blood. The clonotype was recovered from a man in his forties with primary liver carcinoma and hepatitis B virus infection. CDR3 sequence: CASSPIASGRGNEQFF. The sequenced DNA is TGTGCCAGCAGCCCGATAGCTAGCGGGAGGGGTAATGAGCAGTTCTTC.